This T cell receptor (beta chain) derives from a study of human T cells and chemical hapten exposure. Across the study: Patients, a majority of them female, were diagnosed with alopecia areata, totalis or universalis.

TCRdb re-derived calls from the RACE reads in MiXCR, one entry per CDR3 protein. The profile shows about 120,000 distinct CDR3 sequences, about 12% of them singletons. This CDR3 contains 14 residues. Germline V gives CDR1 SGHTA, CDR2 FQGNSA. V was shortened by 7 bases and J by 3 bases, with 14 bases between the two germline ends. Indicated time point: patch test 1, 2 weeks after DPC sensitization. Treatment specified: therapeutic diphenylcyclopropenone sensitization with weekly scalp DPC. This clonotype turned up a few times. This specimen consisted of whole blood, obtained in connection with sensitization to the hapten diphenylcyclopropenone (DPC). The sequence was obtained from a woman aged 45-59 years with alopecia areata. Some clones in this sample may be carry-over from other donors' samples. The chain joins TRBV7-2 to TRBJ2-3; D is unresolved. The CDR3 loop is CASTQNWRTDTQYF. For the CDR3, the DNA is TGTGCCAGCACCCAAAACTGGAGAACAGATACGCAGTATTTT.